Presented here are 31 T cell receptor beta chains from one specimen sequenced in a study of T-cell reconstitution after alpha-beta-depleted transplantation in children (TCRdb year 2016). This specimen's treatment or condition label, per the study, means: allogeneic hematopoietic cell transplantation with graft depleted of TCRalphabeta T cells and CD19 B cells. Libraries were constructed by PCR. Instrument used: Illumina HiSeq 2500. TCR library preparation used molecular barcoding, with unique molecular identifiers applied to normalize quantification of the TCRbeta repertoire. TCRdb's own reprocessing of the public reads used fastp at Q25 and MiXCR and kept productive beta chains. Identical CDR3 proteins give one entry, which carries the most common genes and DNA. In this sample the table shows some 130,000 distinct CDR3 sequences, about 9.6% of which occur a single time. About 24% of the sample belongs to the ten largest clones.

The input for sequencing was PBMCs, mostly from graft donor cells, taken 180 days after TCRalphabeta/CD19-depleted stem cell transplant. These TCRs come from a girl under three years old who had a stem cell transplant for combined immunodeficiency, so the T cells may come from the graft donor.

This clonotype has only a few counts. The chain links TRBV5-1 to TRBJ1-1, with D tentatively TRBD1 (5 bases). V was cut by 0 bases and J by 3 bases, with 15 bases left in between. This CDR3 is 16 amino acids long. Germline V gene data show CDR1 as SGHRS and CDR2 as YFSETQ. The chain's CDR3 is CASSLVGQGGYTEAFF. Written as DNA, the CDR3 is TGCGCCAGCAGCTTGGTAGGGCAGGGCGGATACACTGAAGCTTTCTTT.

This clonotype was observed many times. The gene calls are TRBV29-1 and TRBJ1-1; 7 positions match TRBD1. The CDR3 loop spans 13 amino acids. Germline V CDR1 and CDR2: SQVTM, ANQGSEA. V shed 7 bases and J 5 bases; nucleotides not matched to a gene: 10. CDR3 region: CSGEGQVRTEAFF. The CDR3 nucleotides are TGCAGCGGCGAAGGACAGGTTCGGACTGAAGCTTTCTTT.

This chain connects TRBV12-3 or TRBV12-4 to TRBJ2-2; 7 bases align to TRBD1. V shed 7 bases and J 5 bases; nucleotides not matched to a gene: 16. The CDR3 loop spans 17 amino acids. DNA of the CDR3: TGTGCCAGCACCAATCAGACCGGGACAGCCAGGACCGGGGAGCTGTTTTTT. Its translation is CASTNQTGTARTGELFF.

The CDR3 DNA reads as TGTGCCAGCGGGACCTTTCCTCCCCTCGGAGAGACCCAGTACTTC. Translating gives CASGTFPPLGETQYF. The gene calls are TRBV6-1 and TRBJ2-5, with D possibly being TRBD1 or TRBD2 (5 bases each). Germline assignment: CDR1 MNHNS and CDR2 SASEGT. V lost 8 bases and J 4 bases, leaving 20 bases between the germline ends. This CDR3 spans 15 amino acids.

This clonotype was counted ten times or more. The J gene is TRBJ2-7, the V gene TRBV18; no firm D call. The V and J ends lost 5 bases and 6 bases respectively, with 20 bases between them. The CDR3 consists of 15 residues. Germline assignment: CDR1 KGHSH and CDR2 LQKENI. This chain's CDR3 is CASSSTGLLAGEQYF. CDR3 nucleotides: TGTGCCAGCTCATCAACCGGTCTCTTGGCTGGCGAGCAGTACTTC.

The rearrangement joins TRBV10-3 to TRBJ1-1, with D possibly being TRBD1 (5 bases). CDR1 and CDR2 from the germline V gene are ENHRY and SYGVKD. The CDR3 has 14 residues. Trimming shortened V by 8 bases and J by 1 base, and 14 bases separated the two germline ends. The CDR3 DNA is TGTGCCATCGGGGGGGAAACTTCGAACACTGAAGCTTTCTTT. It codes for CAIGGETSNTEAFF.

The sample holds a few counts of this clonotype. The gene calls are TRBV20-1 and TRBJ2-7, with TRBD2 matching over 8 bases. The germline CDR1 and CDR2 sequences are DFQATT and SNEGSKA (reference sequence). The CDR3 sequence is 15 residues long. Trimming at V came to 5 bases and at J to 3 bases, leaving 12 bases not matched to a gene. CDR3 protein: CSARPVAGKFYEQYF. The CDR3 DNA reads as TGCAGTGCTCGTCCCGTAGCGGGAAAATTCTACGAGCAGTACTTC.

This chain links TRBV18 with TRBJ2-1; possible D gene TRBD2, 6 bases. Germline V CDR1 and CDR2: KGHSH, LQKENI. CDR3 length: 16 residues. The V gene lost 2 bases and the J gene lost 0 bases, with 11 bases spanning the gap. The CDR3: CASSPAGPSSYNEQFF. In nucleotides, the CDR3 is TGTGCCAGCTCACCAGCGGGACCCAGCTCCTACAATGAGCAGTTCTTC.

The chain uses TRBV30 and TRBJ1-1; D gene ambiguous. With 4 bases removed from V and 1 base from J, the gap between germline ends came to 4 bases. This CDR3 spans 11 amino acids. Germline V gene data show CDR1 as GTSNPN and CDR2 as SVGIG (reference sequence). The CDR3 coding sequence is TGTGCCTGGACCTGGAACACTGAAGCTTTCTTT. This sequence encodes CAWTWNTEAFF.

The chain employs TRBV6-5 and TRBJ2-7; perhaps TRBD2 as D (6 bases). Germline V gene sequence: CDR1 MNHEY, CDR2 SVGAGI. The ends were cut back, 0 bases at V and 1 base at J, with 16 bases in the middle. The CDR3 consists of 17 residues. As DNA, the CDR3 is TGTGCCAGCAGTTACTCGTCGGGCGGGGACCTATCCTACGAGCAGTACTTC. Encoded protein: CASSYSSGGDLSYEQYF.

This clonotype is labeled medium-sized (0.01 to 0.1%). V gene TRBV12-3 or TRBV12-4 combines with J gene TRBJ1-2, with TRBD1 identical over 7 bases. This CDR3 has 14 residues. After removal of 5 bases from V and 4 bases from J, the junction contained 7 bases not matched to a gene. CDR3 sequence: CASSRDGTAYGYTF. The CDR3 DNA follows: TGTGCCAGCAGTCGCGATGGGACAGCCTATGGCTACACCTTC.

The gene calls are TRBV20-1 and TRBJ1-5; D is possibly TRBD1 (5 bases). CDR1 and CDR2 (germline): DFQATT, SNEGSKA (reference sequence). The CDR3 contains 13 residues. Trimming removed 3 bases from V and 4 bases from J, with 10 bases in between. CDR3 DNA: TGCAGTGCTAGGCGAGGGGAAAATCAGCCCCAGCATTTT. This sequence encodes CSARRGENQPQHF.

This clonotype was detected only a few times. V usage is TRBV20-1 and J usage is TRBJ2-7; D may be TRBD1 (6 bases). Germline assignment: CDR1 DFQATT and CDR2 SNEGSKA (reference sequence). The CDR3 is 16 amino acids. Deletions cut 3 bases from V and 2 bases from J, with 20 bases between. The CDR3 spells CSASGTGTPDPYEQYF. CDR3 coding DNA: TGCAGTGCTAGTGGCACCGGGACACCGGACCCCTACGAGCAGTACTTC.

This clonotype appeared a few times. This rearrangement joins TRBV20-1 to TRBJ2-5; D possibly corresponds to TRBD1 (5 bases). Per germline, CDR1 DFQATT and CDR2 SNEGSKA (reference sequence). Trimming took off 0 bases at V and 5 bases at J, with 10 bases between the two ends. This CDR3 is 13 amino acids long. The CDR3 region has the DNA TGCAGTGCTAGAGATCCAGGGATGGAGACCCAGTACTTC. Translating it yields CSARDPGMETQYF.

The V gene is TRBV20-1, the J gene TRBJ2-1, with unresolved D. CDR3 size: 15 residues. Per germline, CDR1 DFQATT and CDR2 SNEGSKA (reference sequence). V was pared by 3 bases and J by 7 bases, with 19 bases between. The CDR3 is CSARGSGKVGNEQFF. The CDR3, as DNA: TGCAGTGCTAGGGGTAGTGGGAAGGTCGGGAATGAGCAGTTCTTC.

Only a few counts were recorded for this clonotype. The chain links TRBV29-1 to TRBJ2-2, with D possibly TRBD2 on 6 matching bases. In germline, CDR1 is SQVTM, CDR2 ANQGSEA. V shed 6 bases and J shed 1 base, with 6 bases lying between them. The CDR3 is 12 amino acids. CDR3 loop: CSVGGNTGELFF. CDR3 DNA: TGCAGCGTGGGAGGGAACACCGGGGAGCTGTTTTTT.

The chain couples TRBV5-4 to TRBJ2-1; 7 bases fit TRBD1. Germline V CDR1 and CDR2: SGHNT, YYREEE (reference sequence). CDR3 length equals 15 residues. The V segment lost 4 bases and the J segment 4 bases; nucleotides outside the gene matches: 8. CDR3 in DNA: TGTGCCAGCAGCCCCGACAGGGCCTTATACAATGAGCAGTTCTTC. It translates to CASSPDRALYNEQFF.

This clonotype was seen repeatedly, ten times or more. The V call is TRBV12-3 or TRBV12-4, the J call TRBJ2-7; tentatively, D is TRBD1 or TRBD2 (6 bases each). Trimming removed 4 bases from V and 0 bases from J, with 19 bases in between. This CDR3 contains 17 residues. CDR3 bases: TGTGCCAGCAGTTCACCCCCCGGGGGCGGTGGCTCCTACGAGCAGTACTTC. Its protein is CASSSPPGGGGSYEQYF.

The J gene is TRBJ2-7, the V gene TRBV12-3 or TRBV12-4; 8 bases map to TRBD1. Trimming cost V 6 bases and J 3 bases; bases outside gene matches: 7. CDR3 length: 14 residues. The CDR3 spells CASRMTGVGYEQYF. The DNA of the CDR3 is TGTGCCAGCAGGATGACAGGGGTGGGCTACGAGCAGTACTTC.

The V and J genes are TRBV7-2 and TRBJ1-2; no reliable D call. The germline V and J ends were trimmed by 1 base and 2 bases, with 8 bases remaining between them. The CDR3 contains 14 residues. The germline gives CDR1 SGHTA, CDR2 FQGNSA. CDR3 nucleotide sequence: TGTGCCAGCAGCTTAGATGGAGGGAACTATGGCTACACCTTC. Translating gives CASSLDGGNYGYTF.

This clonotype was seen a single time. V and J are TRBV5-4 and TRBJ1-2; unclear D gene. The V end lost 0 bases, the J end lost 14 bases, and 14 bases lay between the germline ends. The CDR3 totals 12 residues. The germline CDR1 and CDR2 sequences are SGHNT and YYREEE (reference sequence). In DNA, the CDR3 is TGTGCCAGCAGCTTGGCGGTCGGGGAAAAGACCTTC. Encoded protein: CASSLAVGEKTF.

The CDR3 loop is CSASRGGFNQPQHF. Here the CDR3 DNA reads TGCAGTGCTAGTCGTGGGGGGTTCAATCAGCCCCAGCATTTT. The gene calls are TRBV20-1 and TRBJ1-5; tentatively, D is TRBD1 (5 bases). CDR1 is DFQATT and CDR2 is SNEGSKA in the germline V gene (reference sequence). Trimming took 3 bases from V and 3 from J, leaving 12 bases between them. This CDR3 region has 14 residues.

This clonotype has just a few counts. The chain carries TRBV12-3 or TRBV12-4 and TRBJ1-1; D is unresolved. Trimming took 6 bases from V and 11 from J, leaving 16 bases between them. CDR3 length: 12 amino acids. CDR3 loop: CASSTDRNEAFF. Here the CDR3 DNA reads TGTGCCAGCAGCACCGACCGAAACGAGGCTTTCTTT.

This clonotype turned up a few times. V is TRBV27 and J is TRBJ1-6, with TRBD1 identical over 8 bases. The germline V gene encodes CDR1 MNHEY and CDR2 SMNVEV (reference sequence). After removal of 6 bases from V and 8 bases from J, the junction contained 9 bases not matched to a gene. The CDR3 contains 15 residues. This chain's CDR3 is CASRQLGQGHSPLHF. CDR3 DNA sequence: TGTGCCAGCAGGCAACTTGGACAGGGACATTCACCCCTCCACTTT.

This chain links TRBV18 with TRBJ2-1; D is unclear. The CDR3 runs 13 residues. The V and J ends lost 2 bases and 9 bases respectively, with 11 bases between them. In germline, CDR1 is KGHSH, CDR2 LQKENI. The CDR3 spells CASSPDGVPEQFF. The DNA of the CDR3 is TGTGCCAGCTCACCAGATGGAGTTCCTGAGCAGTTCTTC.

The chain uses TRBV9 and TRBJ1-4; no firm D call. The CDR3 length is 16 residues. CDR1 SGDLS and CDR2 YYNGEE come from the germline V gene. Trimming pared 4 bases from V and 8 bases from J, leaving 21 bases between. CDR3: CASSPRVGLYREKLFF. CDR3 nucleotide sequence: TGTGCCAGCAGCCCCCGAGTGGGCCTCTATCGGGAAAAACTGTTTTTT.

The sample holds a few counts of this clonotype. The J gene is TRBJ2-3, the V gene TRBV12-3 or TRBV12-4; D tentatively fits TRBD1 or TRBD2 (7 bases each). V was clipped by 8 bases and J by 3 bases, with 15 bases between them. This CDR3 comprises 14 residues. CDR3 sequence: CASGLQGGTDTQYF. CDR3 sequence (DNA): TGTGCCAGCGGCCTTCAGGGGGGGACAGATACGCAGTATTTT.

The chain combines TRBV20-1 with TRBJ2-5, with 7 positions matching TRBD2. Germline loops: CDR1 DFQATT, CDR2 SNEGSKA (reference sequence). The CDR3 is made up of 14 amino acids. V trimming: 6 bases; J trimming: 5 bases; junction bases outside the gene matches: 12. This chain's CDR3 is CSAPKAGDGETQYF. Here the CDR3 DNA reads TGCAGTGCCCCCAAGGCGGGGGATGGCGAGACCCAGTACTTC.

This clonotype was recorded at least ten times. V is TRBV20-1 and J is TRBJ1-1, with D uncertain. V was cut by 3 bases and J by 3 bases, with 11 bases left in between. The CDR3 is made up of 13 amino acids. Germline V gene sequence: CDR1 DFQATT, CDR2 SNEGSKA (reference sequence). This chain's CDR3 is CSARMGYDTEAFF. In nucleotides, the CDR3 is TGCAGTGCTAGGATGGGTTACGACACTGAAGCTTTCTTT.

The chain uses TRBV20-1 and TRBJ2-3; D remains ambiguous. V lost 2 bases, J lost 2 bases, and 8 bases lay in between. The V gene's germline CDR1 is DFQATT and CDR2 SNEGSKA (reference sequence). The CDR3 consists of 13 residues. CDR3 region: CSARRLHTDTQYF. The CDR3 nucleotides read TGCAGTGCTAGACGGCTCCACACAGATACGCAGTATTTT.

This chain links TRBV20-1 with TRBJ2-2; TRBD2 matches 7 bases. The V and J ends lost 0 bases and 3 bases, in that order; junction bases with no gene match: 4. Germline V CDR1 and CDR2: DFQATT, SNEGSKA (reference sequence). This CDR3 spans 15 amino acids. The CDR3 nucleotides are TGCAGTGCTAGAGACGGGACTACCTACACCGGGGAGCTGTTTTTT. As protein: CSARDGTTYTGELFF.